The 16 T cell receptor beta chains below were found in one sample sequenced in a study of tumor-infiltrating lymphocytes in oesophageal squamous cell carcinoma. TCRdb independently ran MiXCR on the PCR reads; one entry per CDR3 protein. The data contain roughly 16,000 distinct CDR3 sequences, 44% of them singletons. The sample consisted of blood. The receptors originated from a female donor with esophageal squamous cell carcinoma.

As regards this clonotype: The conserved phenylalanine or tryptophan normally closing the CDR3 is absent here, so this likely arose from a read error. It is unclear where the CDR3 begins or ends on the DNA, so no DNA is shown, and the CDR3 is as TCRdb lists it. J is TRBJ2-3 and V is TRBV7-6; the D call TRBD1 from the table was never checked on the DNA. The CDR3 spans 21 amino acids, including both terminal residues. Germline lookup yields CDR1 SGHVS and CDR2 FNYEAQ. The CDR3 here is CASSLELGETGALIYGYTFGP.

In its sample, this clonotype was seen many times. The CDR3 sequence is CARTPGQGFCNEQFF. In DNA, the CDR3 is TGTGCCAGAACCCCGGGACAGGGGTTTTGCAATGAGCAGTTCTTC. The chain couples TRBV5-3 to TRBJ2-1; TRBD1 matches 10 bases. TRBV5-3 is recorded as an ORF, its role being uncertain. V shed 6 bases, J shed 6 bases, and the junction held 9 bases outside the gene matches. The CDR3 covers 15 residues.

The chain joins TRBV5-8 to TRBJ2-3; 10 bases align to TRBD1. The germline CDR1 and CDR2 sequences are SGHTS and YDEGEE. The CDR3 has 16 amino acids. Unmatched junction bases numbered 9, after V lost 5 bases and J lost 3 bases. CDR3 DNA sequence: TGTGCCAGCAGAACGCCCGGGACAGGGGAAACAGATACGCAGTATTTT. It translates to CASRTPGTGETDTQYF.

CDR3 in DNA: TGTGCCAGCAGTTTATGGCTGGCGAATGAGCAGTTCTTC. Its translation is CASSLWLANEQFF. This chain connects TRBV28 to TRBJ2-1; D is undetermined. V was clipped by 0 bases and J by 7 bases, with 7 bases between them. CDR3 length equals 13 residues. The germline V gene has CDR1 MDHEN and CDR2 SYDVKM.

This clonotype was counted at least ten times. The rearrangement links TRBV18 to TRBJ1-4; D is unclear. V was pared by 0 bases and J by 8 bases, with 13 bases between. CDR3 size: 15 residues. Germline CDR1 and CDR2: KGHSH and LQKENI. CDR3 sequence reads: CASSPPGRRGEKLFF. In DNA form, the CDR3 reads TGTGCCAGCTCACCACCTGGTAGGCGAGGGGAAAAACTGTTTTTT.

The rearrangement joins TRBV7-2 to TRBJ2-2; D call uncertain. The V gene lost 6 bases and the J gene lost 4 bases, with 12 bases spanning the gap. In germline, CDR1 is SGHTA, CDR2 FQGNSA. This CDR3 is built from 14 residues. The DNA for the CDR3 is TGTGCCAGCAGTCTCGCGACTGCCACCGGGGAGCTGTTTTTT. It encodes CASSLATATGELFF.

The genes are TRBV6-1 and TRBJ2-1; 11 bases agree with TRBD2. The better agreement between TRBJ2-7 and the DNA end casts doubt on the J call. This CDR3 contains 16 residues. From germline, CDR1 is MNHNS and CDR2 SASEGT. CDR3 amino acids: CASTGRILAGAGEQYF. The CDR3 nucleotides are TGTGCCAGCACGGGGAGAATACTAGCGGGAGCTGGCGAGCAGTACTTC.

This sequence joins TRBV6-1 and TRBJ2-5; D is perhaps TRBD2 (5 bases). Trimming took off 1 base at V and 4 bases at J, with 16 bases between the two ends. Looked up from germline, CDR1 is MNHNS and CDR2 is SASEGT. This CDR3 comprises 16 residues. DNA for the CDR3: TGTGCCAGCAGTGAAGGGTTCGGAGGCTTGGGAGAGACCCAGTACTTC. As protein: CASSEGFGGLGETQYF.

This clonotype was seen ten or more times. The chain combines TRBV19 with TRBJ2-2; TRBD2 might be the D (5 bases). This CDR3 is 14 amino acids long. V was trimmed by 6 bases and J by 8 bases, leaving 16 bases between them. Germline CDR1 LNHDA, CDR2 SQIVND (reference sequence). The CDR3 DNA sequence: TGTGCCAGTAGGACTCTAGCTTTAAGGGGGGAGCTGTTTTTT. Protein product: CASRTLALRGELFF. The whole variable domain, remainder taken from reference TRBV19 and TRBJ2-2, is DGGITQSPKYLFRKEGQNVTLSCEQNLNHDAMYWYRQDPGQGLRLIYYSQIVNDFQKGDIAEGYSVSREKKESFPLTVTSAQKNPTAFYLCASRTLALRGELFFGEGSRLTVL.

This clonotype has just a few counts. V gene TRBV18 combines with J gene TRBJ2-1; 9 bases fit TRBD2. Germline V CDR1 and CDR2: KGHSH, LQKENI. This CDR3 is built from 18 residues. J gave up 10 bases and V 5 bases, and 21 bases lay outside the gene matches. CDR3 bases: TGTGCCAGCTCAGTGGGGAACACTGCTAGCGGGATCTCCTACGAGCAGTTCTTC. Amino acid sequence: CASSVGNTASGISYEQFF.

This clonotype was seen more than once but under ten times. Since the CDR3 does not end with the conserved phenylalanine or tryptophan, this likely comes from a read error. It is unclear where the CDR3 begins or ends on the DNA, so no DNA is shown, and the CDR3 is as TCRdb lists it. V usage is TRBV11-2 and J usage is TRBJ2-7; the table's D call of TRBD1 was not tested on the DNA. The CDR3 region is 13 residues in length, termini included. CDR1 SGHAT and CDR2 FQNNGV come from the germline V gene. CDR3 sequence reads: CASSTGYGYTFGS.

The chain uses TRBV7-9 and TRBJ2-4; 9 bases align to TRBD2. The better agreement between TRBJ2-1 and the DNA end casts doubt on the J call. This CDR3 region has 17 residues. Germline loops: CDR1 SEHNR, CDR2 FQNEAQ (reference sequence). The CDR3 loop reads CASSSSLAGDAYNEQFF. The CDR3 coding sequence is TGTGCCAGCAGCTCCTCATTAGCGGGAGATGCCTACAATGAGCAGTTCTTC.

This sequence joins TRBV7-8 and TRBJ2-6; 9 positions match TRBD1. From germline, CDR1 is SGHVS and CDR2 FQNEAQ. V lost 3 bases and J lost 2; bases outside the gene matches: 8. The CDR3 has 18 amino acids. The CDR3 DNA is TGTGCCAGCAGCTTCTTCGGGGACAGGGTCCCTGGGGCCAACGTCCTGACTTTC. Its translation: CASSFFGDRVPGANVLTF.

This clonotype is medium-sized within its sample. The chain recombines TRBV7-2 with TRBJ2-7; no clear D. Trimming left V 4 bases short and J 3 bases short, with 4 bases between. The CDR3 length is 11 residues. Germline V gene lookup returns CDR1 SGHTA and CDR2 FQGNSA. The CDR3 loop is CASSSYYEQYF. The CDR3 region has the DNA TGTGCCAGCAGCTCATACTACGAGCAGTACTTC.

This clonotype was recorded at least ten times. In nucleotides, the CDR3 is TGTGCCAGCAGTGAAAGTATCAGGGGTATCACAGATACGCAGTATTTT. It specifies CASSESIRGITDTQYF. This sequence joins TRBV2 and TRBJ2-3; D might be TRBD1 (6 bases). Germline-derived CDR1 and CDR2 are SNHLY and FYNNEI. Trimming cost V 2 bases and J 2 bases, with 14 bases left between them. This CDR3 comprises 16 residues.

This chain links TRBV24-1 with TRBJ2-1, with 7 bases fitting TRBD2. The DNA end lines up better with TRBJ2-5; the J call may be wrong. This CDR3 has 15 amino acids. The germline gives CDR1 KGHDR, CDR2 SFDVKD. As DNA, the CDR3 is TGTGCCACCAGTGGCAGCGGGGACCGCCAAGAGACCCAGTACTTC. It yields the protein CATSGSGDRQETQYF.